This T cell receptor beta chain was sequenced during a study of human T cells and chemical hapten exposure. Background on the study: The study traced per-sample TCR yield variation mainly to small differences in pooled library volumes.

Study-level findings and limits: The number of TCRs over 1 in 1000 frequency stayed unchanged after DPC.

In this sample, this clonotype turned up a few times. Its specificity is not known. V lost 4 bases and J 3 bases, leaving 7 bases between the germline ends. CDR1 and CDR2 (germline): SGHRS, YFSETQ. The CDR3 sequence is 12 residues long. The library tagged each cDNA molecule with unique molecular identifiers. Authors' methods: Samples had a median of roughly 100,000 TCRs, ranging about 20,000 to 690,600. TCRdb analysed the 5' RACE reads with MiXCR anew, one entry per CDR3 protein. TCRdb, not the authors, supplied the V and J calls. The table lists under 100,000 distinct CDR3 sequences, 15% to 20% of them singletons. Unfractionated whole blood was the source from which total RNA was extracted.

The receptor comes from a female donor in good health. The V gene is TRBV5-1, the J gene TRBJ1-2, with D perhaps matching TRBD1 (5 bases). CDR3 in amino acids: CASSQGYYGYTF. In nucleotides, the CDR3 is TGCGCCAGCAGCCAGGGTTACTATGGCTACACCTTC. Full variable domain (outside the CDR3, taken from reference TRBV5-1 and TRBJ1-2): KAGVTQTPRYLIKTRGQQVTLSCSPISGHRSVSWYQQTPGQGLQFLFEYFSETQRNKGNFPGRFSGRQFSNSRSEMNVSTLELGDSALYLCASSQGYYGYTFGSGTRLTVV.